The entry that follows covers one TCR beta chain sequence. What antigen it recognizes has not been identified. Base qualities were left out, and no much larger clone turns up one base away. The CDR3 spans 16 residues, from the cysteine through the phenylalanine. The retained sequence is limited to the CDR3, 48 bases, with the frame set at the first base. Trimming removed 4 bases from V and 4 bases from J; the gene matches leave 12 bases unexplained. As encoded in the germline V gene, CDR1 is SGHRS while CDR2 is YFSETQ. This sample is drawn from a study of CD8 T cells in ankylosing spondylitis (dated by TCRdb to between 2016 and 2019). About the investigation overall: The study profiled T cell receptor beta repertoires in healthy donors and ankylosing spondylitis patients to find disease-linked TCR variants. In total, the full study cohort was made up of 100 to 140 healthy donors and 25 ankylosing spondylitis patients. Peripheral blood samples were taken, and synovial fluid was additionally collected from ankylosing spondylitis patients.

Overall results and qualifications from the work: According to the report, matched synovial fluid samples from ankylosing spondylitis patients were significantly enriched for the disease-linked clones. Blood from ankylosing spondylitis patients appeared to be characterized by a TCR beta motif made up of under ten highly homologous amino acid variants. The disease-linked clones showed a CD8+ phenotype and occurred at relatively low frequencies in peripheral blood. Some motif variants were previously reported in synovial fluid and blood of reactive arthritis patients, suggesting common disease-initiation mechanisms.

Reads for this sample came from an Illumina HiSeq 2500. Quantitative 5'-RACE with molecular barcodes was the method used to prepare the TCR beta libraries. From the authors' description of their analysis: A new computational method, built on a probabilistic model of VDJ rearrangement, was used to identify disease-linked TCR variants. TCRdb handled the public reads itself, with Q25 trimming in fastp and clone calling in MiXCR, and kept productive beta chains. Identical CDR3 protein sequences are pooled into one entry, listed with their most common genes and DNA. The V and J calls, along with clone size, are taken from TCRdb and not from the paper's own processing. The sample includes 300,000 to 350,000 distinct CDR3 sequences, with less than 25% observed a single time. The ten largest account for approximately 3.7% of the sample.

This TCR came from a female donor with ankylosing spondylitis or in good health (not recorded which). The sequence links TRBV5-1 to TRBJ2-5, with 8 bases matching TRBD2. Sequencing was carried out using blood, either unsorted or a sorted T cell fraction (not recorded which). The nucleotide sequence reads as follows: TGCGCCAGCAGCACCGCAGTAGCGGGGAGCGGAGAGACCCAGTACTTC. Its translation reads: CASSTAVAGSGETQYF.